This T cell receptor (beta chain) was documented in a study of blood T cells in healthy people across ages (dated by TCRdb to the mid-2010s). Describing the broader study: In model experiments, roughly one uniquely barcoded TCR beta cDNA molecule per two T cells was captured by template switching. The donors were divided into four age groups: young (average around 15 years), middle-aged (around 41), aged (around 67) and long-lived (roughly 82). The study analyzed two additional independent replicas of 1 million unique cDNA reads from the same blood draw for two donors, one aged 18 to 30 and one aged 80 or older. Donors of different ages were randomly distributed across sequencing lanes to avoid experimental bias. The study measured age-related changes in TCR beta repertoire diversity using deep sequencing normalized with unique cDNA molecular identifiers. Study-level results and caveats: Compared with the aged group, more naive CD4+ T cells, fewer expanded clones and increased TCR diversity were shown by the long-lived group, suggesting age selection. Since profiling was done on bulk unsorted PBMCs, naive and antigen-experienced compartments could not be conclusively compared. There was a strong correlation between observed TCR beta diversity and the percentage of naive T cells measured by flow cytometry. Estimates of total diversity from one million sequenced T cells were regarded as lower bounds and underestimates. Observed TCR beta diversity per million T cells fell roughly linearly with age, and a significant reduction was already apparent by age roughly 40. Because donor CMV infection status was unknown, age-related changes in expanded clonotypes were potentially confounded.

From its cysteine to its phenylalanine, the CDR3 spans 14 amino acids. Here the CDR3 DNA is all that survives: 42 bases in frame from base 1. CDR1 and CDR2 (LNHDA, SQIVND) derive from the germline V gene (reference sequence). Libraries were prepared through 5' RACE. Sequencing used an Illumina HiSeq 2500. The second PCR ran for about 6 to 12 cycles and used a J-beta primer mix along with a sample-barcoded 5' primer. Each TCR beta cDNA molecule received a unique molecular identifier from a template-switch 5' adaptor carrying 12 random nucleotides. At least 2.5 million CDR3-containing paired-end reads were obtained from each sample. All of the RNA was converted into first-strand cDNA using the Mint cDNA synthesis kit, with a TRBC-specific oligonucleotide serving as the primer. Following uracil-DNA glycosylase treatment, a first 18-cycle PCR with universal primers M1SS and BC2_uni_R was performed on all cDNA. The published analysis was carried out like this. Each sample was normalized by randomly selecting 1 million high-quality reads, each carrying a distinct molecular identifier. Instead of being binned into consensus sequences, reads that shared molecular identifiers were thrown out. MiTCR, set to a Q25 quality threshold and the strictest error-elimination algorithm, was used for CDR3 identification, clonotype clustering and error correction. A nonparametric unseen species model with Euler transformation was used to estimate lower-bound total TCR beta diversity. TCRdb applied fastp at Q25 and MiXCR to the public reads, then kept only in-frame beta chains. CDR3 protein sequences are deduplicated, and each keeps its most common genes and DNA. In this record, the V and J calls reflect TCRdb's handling and not the investigators' own analysis. The sample profile shows 700,000 or so distinct CDR3 sequences; about a fifth of them were found once. Of the sample, about 22% falls within the top ten clones.

This clonotype turned up a few times. This receptor's antigen is unknown. Its ends do not fully match the called genes, so a read error is possible. The roughly 39 donors, aged 6 to 90 years, were systemically healthy Caucasian individuals from Russia. Each donor gave about 11 milliliters of peripheral blood, drawn into EDTA-treated Vacutainer tubes. Ficoll-Paque density-gradient centrifugation was used to isolate PBMCs, with at least 6 million obtained per sample. Trizol reagent was used to extract total RNA from PBMCs, with at least 6 micrograms per sample. The percentages of naive CD45RAhigh/CD27high T cells were determined by flow cytometry on a PBMC aliquot from every donor.

Specimen: blood. This clonotype was sampled from a man in his 70s in good health. This receptor chain uses TRBV19 and TRBJ2-1, with 13 bases aligning to TRBD2. The DNA is TGTGCCAGTAGAAGCGGGACTAGCGGGACCGTCCGTTTTTTC. This yields the protein CASRSGTSGTVRFF.